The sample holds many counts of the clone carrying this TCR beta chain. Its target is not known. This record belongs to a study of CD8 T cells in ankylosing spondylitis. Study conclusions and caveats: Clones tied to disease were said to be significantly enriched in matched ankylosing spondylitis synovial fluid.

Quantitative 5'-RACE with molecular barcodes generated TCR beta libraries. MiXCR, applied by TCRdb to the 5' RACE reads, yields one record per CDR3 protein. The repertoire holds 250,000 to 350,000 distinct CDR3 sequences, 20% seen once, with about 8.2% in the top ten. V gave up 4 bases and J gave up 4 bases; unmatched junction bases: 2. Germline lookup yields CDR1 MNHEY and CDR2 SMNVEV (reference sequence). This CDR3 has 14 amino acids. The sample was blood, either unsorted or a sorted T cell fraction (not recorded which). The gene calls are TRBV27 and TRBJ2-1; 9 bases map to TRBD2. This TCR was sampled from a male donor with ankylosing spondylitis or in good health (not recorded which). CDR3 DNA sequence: TGTGCCAGCAGTTCTAGCGGGGCTTACAATGAGCAGTTCTTC. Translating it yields CASSSSGAYNEQFF.